These T cell receptor beta chains were read from a single sample in a study of cytomegalovirus exposure and HLA in healthy donors. This table comes from immunoSEQ multiplex PCR, and its TCRdb copy is limited to in-frame clones, with some not included. The data contain 110,000 to 150,000 clones, 65% to 90% of them seen just once; the ten biggest clones take up 1.2%. Sequenced sample: PBMCs. These receptors were taken from a female donor in good health and CMV-seronegative. Both conserved end residues are part of each CDR3. A D gene is named only where the DNA matches it firmly. Clone size is stated in some rows and not others, as once, few, many or a class when expanded.

v_call	d_call	j_call	clone_size	cdr3_aa	cdr3_nt
TRBV7-9	NA	TRBJ2-5	NA	CASSWAGGAHQETQYF	TGTGCCAGCAGCTGGGCCGGGGGAGCCCACCAAGAGACCCAGTACTTC
TRBV27	NA	TRBJ1-2	NA	CASSFQGGHYGYTF	TGTGCCAGCAGTTTCCAGGGCGGCCACTATGGCTACACCTTC
TRBV7-3	TRBD2	TRBJ2-5	NA	CASSLGTSGVETQYF	TGTGCCAGCAGCCTCGGGACTAGCGGAGTAGAGACCCAGTACTTC
TRBV2	NA	TRBJ1-5	NA	CASSESEARNQPQHF	TGTGCCAGCAGTGAAAGTGAGGCCCGCAATCAGCCCCAGCATTTT
TRBV7-9	NA	TRBJ2-2	medium-sized	CASSPTRGGSNTGELFF	TGTGCCAGCAGCCCTACCCGAGGAGGGTCGAACACCGGGGAGCTGTTTTTT
TRBV28	TRBD1	TRBJ1-1	once	CASSLTGTEAFF	TGTGCCAGCAGTCTGACAGGGACTGAAGCTTTCTTT
TRBV2	TRBD1	TRBJ1-2	NA	CASGGQPIYGYTF	TGTGCCAGCGGGGGACAGCCGATCTATGGCTACACCTTC
TRBV28	TRBD1	TRBJ2-7	NA	CASSSTGEGYEQYF	TGTGCCAGCAGTTCGACAGGGGAAGGCTACGAGCAGTACTTC
TRBV29-1	NA	TRBJ1-3	NA	CSAEWGAGNTIYF	TGCAGCGCTGAGTGGGGGGCTGGAAACACCATATATTTT
TRBV15	NA	TRBJ1-1	NA	CATSRTTVNTEAFF	TGTGCCACCAGCAGGACAACGGTGAACACTGAAGCTTTCTTT
TRBV7-2	TRBD2	TRBJ2-3	NA	CASSRRTSPDTQYF	TGTGCCAGCAGCCGAAGGACTAGCCCAGATACGCAGTATTTT
TRBV5-1	TRBD1	TRBJ2-7	NA	CASSLAGTGSYEQYF	TGCGCCAGCAGCCTGGCCGGGACAGGGTCTTACGAGCAGTACTTC
TRBV7-9	NA	TRBJ2-5	NA	CASSSSGHKETQYF	TGTGCCAGCAGCTCCAGTGGACACAAAGAGACCCAGTACTTC
TRBV28	NA	TRBJ2-5	few	CASSSPTATQYF	TGTGCCAGCAGTTCACCCACTGCGACCCAGTACTTC
TRBV6-1	NA	TRBJ2-5	NA	CASSGPRGPETQYF	TGTGCCAGCAGTGGCCCCAGGGGTCCAGAGACCCAGTACTTC
TRBV19	NA	TRBJ1-4	NA	CASSIVPRTALLF	TGTGCCAGTAGTATAGTTCCCCGGACAGCCCTCCTTTTT
TRBV6-6	NA	TRBJ2-7	NA	CASTLELASSEQYF	TGTGCCAGCACCTTGGAGCTAGCGAGCTCGGAGCAGTACTTC
TRBV7-9	TRBD1	TRBJ2-5	NA	CASSLEAGTVEETQYF	TGTGCCAGCAGCTTAGAGGCTGGGACAGTCGAAGAGACCCAGTACTTC
TRBV7-9	NA	TRBJ1-5	NA	CASSLQDSSDQPQHF	TGTGCCAGCAGCTTACAGGACAGCAGCGATCAGCCCCAGCATTTT
TRBV28	TRBD1	TRBJ2-7	NA	CASSLWRDRVPYEQYF	TGTGCCAGCAGTTTATGGCGGGACAGGGTCCCCTACGAGCAGTACTTC
TRBV19	TRBD1	TRBJ1-1	few	CASTFGTATEAFF	TGTGCCAGTACCTTTGGGACAGCCACTGAAGCTTTCTTT
TRBV19	NA	TRBJ2-7	NA	CASSIGYSLYEQYF	TGTGCCAGTAGTATAGGGTACAGCCTCTACGAGCAGTACTTC
TRBV5-1	TRBD2	TRBJ2-1	NA	CASSLGLAGANEQFF	TGCGCCAGCAGCTTAGGACTAGCGGGAGCGAATGAGCAGTTCTTC